These 26 T cell receptor beta chains originate from one sample sequenced in a study of blood T cell repertoires in COVID-19. The assay was immunoSEQ multiplex PCR, and TCRdb's table has in-frame clones only and misses some. The sample yields over 250,000 clones, about 90% seen once. Sequenced sample: PBMCs or T cells enriched from blood (not recorded which). The receptors derive from a woman in her twenties or thirties who had recovered from COVID-19.

This chain uses TRBV7-9 with TRBJ1-3, with 7 bases matching TRBD1. In germline, CDR1 is SEHNR, CDR2 FQNEAQ (reference sequence). J gave up 6 bases and V 4 bases, and 9 bases lay outside the gene matches. CDR3 size: 15 residues. This chain's CDR3 is CASSSDRDSANTIYF. The CDR3 region has the DNA TGTGCCAGCAGCTCCGACAGGGATAGCGCAAACACCATATATTTT.

J is TRBJ1-3 and V is TRBV30; a weak D match, TRBD1 (6 bases). V lost 2 bases and J 2 bases, leaving 13 bases between the germline ends. This CDR3 region has 15 residues. Per germline, CDR1 GTSNPN and CDR2 SVGIG (reference sequence). The CDR3 DNA sequence: TGTGCCTGGAGTCGAACTGGGACAACTGGAAACACCATATATTTT. It yields the protein CAWSRTGTTGNTIYF. Combining the CDR3 with reference TRBV30 and TRBJ1-3 gives the whole variable domain SQTIHQWPATLVQPVGSPLSLECTVEGTSNPNLYWYRQAAGRGLQLLFYSVGIGQISSEVPQNLSASRPQDRQFILSSKKLLLSDSGFYLCAWSRTGTTGNTIYFGEGSWLTVV.

The rearrangement links TRBV10-3 to TRBJ1-1, with D hard to call. CDR3 length: 14 residues. Trimming took off 3 bases at V and 5 bases at J, with 13 bases between the two ends. Germline V gene data show CDR1 as ENHRY and CDR2 as SYGVKD. CDR3 sequence (DNA): TGTGCCATCAGTGAACCCCTCAGAGGGACTGAAGCTTTCTTT. Its protein is CAISEPLRGTEAFF.

The chain combines TRBV10-3 with TRBJ2-1; D perhaps matches TRBD2 (6 bases). Germline V gene lookup returns CDR1 ENHRY and CDR2 SYGVKD. V was cut by 7 bases and J by 1 base, with 11 bases left in between. The CDR3 loop spans 14 amino acids. For the CDR3, the DNA is TGTGCCATCAAAGGCCGGGGGTCCTACAATGAGCAGTTCTTC. The encoded protein is CAIKGRGSYNEQFF.

The V and J genes are TRBV21-1 and TRBJ2-2; the tabulated D call, TRBD1, remains unverified against the DNA. TRBV21-1 is a pseudogene. This CDR3 is built from 20 residues. The CDR3 DNA sequence: TGTGCCAGCAGCCCCCGGCGACGGGACAGGGACGGGGGATACACCGGGGAGCTGTTTTTT. Translating it yields CASSPRRRDRDGGYTGELFF.

V usage is TRBV14 and J usage is TRBJ1-3; D is unclear. The CDR3 consists of 15 residues. Germline CDR1 and CDR2: SGHDN and FVKESK. The V gene lost 0 bases and the J gene lost 7 bases, with 13 bases spanning the gap. The CDR3 sequence: CASSQDVQGGNTIYF. As DNA, the CDR3 is TGTGCCAGCAGCCAAGATGTACAAGGAGGCAACACCATATATTTT. The full variable domain, completed using reference TRBV14 and TRBJ1-3, is EAGVTQFPSHSVIEKGQTVTLRCDPISGHDNLYWYRRVMGKEIKFLLHFVKESKQDESGMPNNRFLAERTGGTYSTLKVQPAELEDSGVYFCASSQDVQGGNTIYFGEGSWLTVV.

The chain joins TRBV6-5 to TRBJ2-1; 10 bases agree with TRBD2. The germline V gene has CDR1 MNHEY and CDR2 SVGAGI. The CDR3 sequence is 14 residues long. Unmatched junction bases numbered 8, after V lost 6 bases and J lost 9 bases. The CDR3 nucleotides are TGTGCCAGCAGCCCAGCGGGGGGGCCGGGTGAGCAGTTCTTC. It encodes CASSPAGGPGEQFF.

V and J are TRBV10-2 and TRBJ2-6, with TRBD2 matching 8 bases. Germline-derived CDR1 and CDR2 are WSHSY and SAAADI. The trim removed 5 bases at V and 0 bases at J, leaving 6 bases unmatched. CDR3 length: 17 amino acids. In nucleotides, the CDR3 is TGCGCCAGCAGTCGAGCGGGGGCCGGCTCTGGGGCCAACGTCCTGACTTTC. Its translation is CASSRAGAGSGANVLTF.

V gene TRBV5-4 combines with J gene TRBJ1-4, with D tentatively TRBD1 (5 bases). The V and J ends lost 1 base and 4 bases respectively, with 14 bases between them. The CDR3 runs to 16 residues. Germline V gene data show CDR1 as SGHNT and CDR2 as YYREEE (reference sequence). CDR3 in amino acids: CASSLRGAANNEKLFF. CDR3 DNA sequence: TGTGCCAGCAGCTTGAGGGGCGCGGCAAATAATGAAAAACTGTTTTTT.

This sequence joins TRBV9 and TRBJ2-2; 8 nucleotides align to TRBD2. CDR1 and CDR2 (germline): SGDLS, YYNGEE. This CDR3 is built from 16 residues. The J segment lost 2 bases and the V segment lost 3 bases, leaving 6 bases of the junction unmatched. The CDR3 protein is CASSAGLAQNTGELFF. In DNA form, the CDR3 reads TGTGCCAGCAGCGCCGGACTAGCCCAAAACACCGGGGAGCTGTTTTTT.

This rearrangement joins TRBV27 to TRBJ2-2, with D tentatively TRBD1 (6 bases). Germline CDR1 reads MNHEY; CDR2 reads SMNVEV (reference sequence). V lost 5 bases to trimming and J lost 0 bases, with 10 bases between them. The CDR3 has 15 residues. CDR3 in amino acids: CASSPGTPNTGELFF. The DNA for the CDR3 is TGTGCCAGCAGTCCCGGGACACCGAACACCGGGGAGCTGTTTTTT.

The rearrangement links TRBV5-5 to TRBJ1-4, with D possibly matching TRBD1 (6 bases). In germline, CDR1 is SGHKS, CDR2 YYEKEE (reference sequence). V was trimmed by 5 bases and J by 8 bases, leaving 16 bases between them. The length of the CDR3 is 14 residues. The CDR3 DNA sequence: TGTGCCAGCAGTACAGGGATTAGTGGCGAAAAACTGTTTTTT. This gives the protein CASSTGISGEKLFF.

The chain links TRBV5-4 to TRBJ2-3; D perhaps matches TRBD2 (6 bases). Trimming shortened V by 5 bases and J by 14 bases, and 15 bases separated the two germline ends. The CDR3 runs to 11 residues. Germline CDR1 reads SGHNT; CDR2 reads YYREEE (reference sequence). The CDR3 DNA reads TGTGCCAGCAGGTCCGAGACTAGGTGGTATTTT. This codes for CASRSETRWYF.

The J gene is TRBJ1-2, the V gene TRBV15, with 7 nucleotides matching TRBD1. The CDR3 consists of 14 residues. The trim removed 3 bases at V and 5 bases at J, leaving 6 bases unmatched. The V gene's germline CDR1 is LNHNV and CDR2 YYDKDF (reference sequence). The DNA of the CDR3 is TGTGCCACCAGCAGGGACAGGACCAGATATGGCTACACCTTC. Encoded protein: CATSRDRTRYGYTF.

The chain carries TRBV6-2 or TRBV6-3 and TRBJ2-6; 9 bases are a match to TRBD2. Germline CDR1 and CDR2: MNHEY and SVGEGT. The CDR3 contains 18 residues. The ends lost 2 bases at V and 1 base at J; junction bases unmatched: 6. CDR3 residues: CASSYGGGAASGANVLTF. As DNA, the CDR3 is TGTGCCAGCAGTTACGGCGGGGGGGCCGCGTCTGGGGCCAACGTCCTGACTTTC.

V gene TRBV9 combines with J gene TRBJ2-5; the match to TRBD2 covers 10 bases. The V segment lost 3 bases and the J segment 1 base; nucleotides outside the gene matches: 6. Germline CDR1 and CDR2: SGDLS and YYNGEE. The CDR3 consists of 16 residues. CDR3 nucleotides: TGTGCCAGCAGCGCCCTAGCGGGGGCCGGCCAAGAGACCCAGTACTTC. The encoded protein is CASSALAGAGQETQYF. The whole variable domain, filled in from reference TRBV9 and TRBJ2-5, reads DSGVTQTPKHLITATGQRVTLRCSPRSGDLSVYWYQQSLDQGLQFLIQYYNGEERAKGNILERFSAQQFPDLHSELNLSSLELGDSALYFCASSALAGAGQETQYFGPGTRLLVL.

In this sample, this clone turned up once. V gene TRBV7-9 combines with J gene TRBJ1-1; 7 bases line up with TRBD1. Per germline, CDR1 SEHNR and CDR2 FQNEAQ (reference sequence). The V segment lost 2 bases and the J segment 1 base; nucleotides outside the gene matches: 7. The CDR3 has 16 residues. CDR3 residues: CASSLSRTGSNTEAFF. The CDR3 coding sequence is TGTGCCAGCAGCTTAAGCCGGACAGGATCGAACACTGAAGCTTTCTTT.

This clone was detected only a few times. The chain has TRBV5-1 and TRBJ2-7; 11 nucleotides match TRBD1. The CDR3 totals 16 residues. Germline V gene lookup returns CDR1 SGHRS and CDR2 YFSETQ. Trimming removed 4 bases from V and 4 bases from J; junction bases left unmatched: 10. The CDR3 DNA sequence: TGCGCCAGCAGCCCCACTACAGGACAGGGGGCTTACGAGCAGTACTTC. It specifies CASSPTTGQGAYEQYF.

The V call is TRBV11-2, the J call TRBJ2-1, with 8 bases lining up with TRBD1. This CDR3 region has 17 residues. Per germline, CDR1 SGHAT and CDR2 FQNNGV. V lost 2 bases to trimming and J lost 6 bases; unmatched junction nucleotides: 12. As DNA, the CDR3 is TGTGCCAGCAGCTTACTGGCCGGACAGGGTAAAACCAATGAGCAGTTCTTC. It yields the protein CASSLLAGQGKTNEQFF.

The genes are TRBV6-5 and TRBJ2-7; 10 bases fit TRBD2. Germline CDR1 is MNHEY and CDR2 is SVGAGI. The CDR3 is 11 residues long. As DNA, the CDR3 is TGTGCTACAGCGGGGGGGGGTGAGCAGTACTTC. It translates to CATAGGGEQYF.

V gene TRBV11-1 combines with J gene TRBJ2-1; a possible D gene is TRBD2 (5 bases). Trimming stripped 6 bases from V and 5 bases from J, with 11 bases between. This CDR3 has 13 amino acids. From germline, CDR1 is SGHAT and CDR2 FQDESV (reference sequence). The CDR3 loop reads CASRFSGDNEQFF. Written as DNA, the CDR3 is TGTGCCAGCAGATTTTCCGGGGACAATGAGCAGTTCTTC. The entire variable domain, with the rest obtained from reference TRBV11-1 and TRBJ2-1, is as follows: EAEVAQSPRYKITEKSQAVAFWCDPISGHATLYWYRQILGQGPELLVQFQDESVVDDSQLPKDRFSAERLKGVDSTLKIQPAELGDSAMYLCASRFSGDNEQFFGPGTRLTVL.

In nucleotides, the CDR3 is TGTGCCAGCAGTCTGCACGGAGCCAGACCCTCGGATCAGCCCCAGCATTTT. It codes for CASSLHGARPSDQPQHF. The V gene is TRBV28, the J gene TRBJ1-5; D not certain. With 5 bases removed from V and 5 bases from J, the gap between germline ends came to 22 bases. Germline V gene data show CDR1 as MDHEN and CDR2 as SYDVKM. The CDR3 is 17 residues long.

V usage is TRBV12-3 or TRBV12-4 and J usage is TRBJ1-5; D gene ambiguous. CDR3 size: 13 residues. V was trimmed by 11 bases and J by 3 bases, leaving 14 bases between them. In DNA, the CDR3 is TGTGCCTCGTCACTGGAGCCCAATCAGCCCCAGCATTTT. It encodes CASSLEPNQPQHF.

This chain uses TRBV4-1 with TRBJ1-2; 10 bases match TRBD1. Germline V gene sequence: CDR1 MGHRA, CDR2 YSYEKL. Unmatched junction bases numbered 8, after V lost 0 bases and J lost 7 bases. The CDR3 totals 16 residues. CDR3 sequence reads: CASSQEDRGLWAGYTF. The CDR3 DNA is TGCGCCAGCAGCCAAGAAGACAGGGGGCTCTGGGCTGGCTACACCTTC.

The rearrangement joins TRBV6-1 to TRBJ1-1, with D tentatively TRBD1 (6 bases). The CDR3 has 15 residues. Germline loops: CDR1 MNHNS, CDR2 SASEGT. V gave up 1 base and J gave up 5 bases, with 14 bases separating them. The CDR3 spells CASSEVGGLWTEAFF. CDR3 in DNA: TGTGCCAGCAGTGAAGTGGGGGGGCTTTGGACTGAAGCTTTCTTT.

This chain links TRBV14 with TRBJ2-2, with a weak D call TRBD1 (5 bases). Germline values: CDR1 SGHDN, CDR2 FVKESK. The V end was cut by 1 base, the J end by 6 bases, with 9 bases between. This CDR3 has 14 amino acids. CDR3 nucleotide sequence: TGTGCCAGCAGCCAAGGCCTAGGGGCCGGGGAGCTGTTTTTT. Amino acid sequence: CASSQGLGAGELFF.